The next 5 T cell receptor beta chains were all read from a single sample in a study of T cell clonality in common variable immunodeficiency. Clones were sequenced by immunoSEQ multiplex PCR, and TCRdb holds only the in-frame ones, with some missing. The sample includes about 6,600 clones, none of them occurring once. Study-wide results and limits: In common variable immunodeficiency, TCR beta chains reportedly carried fewer deletions and N-nucleotide insertions.

The antigens these receptors bind are not known. The sample taken for sequencing was peripheral blood mononuclear cells. Source of these receptors: a human donor with common variable immunodeficiency.

About this clone: Sequencing ends 3 residues short of the CDR3 end; the germline J gene provides the rest. The chain combines TRBV7-9 with TRBJ1-2; D call uncertain. The germline V gene has CDR1 SEHNR and CDR2 FQNEAQ (reference sequence). Trimming stripped 5 bases from V and 3 bases from J, with 16 bases between. The CDR3 length is 15 residues. The CDR3 protein is CASSPSEVRDYGYTF. The CDR3 bases that were read are TGTGCCAGCAGCCCCTCAGAGGTGAGGGACTATGGC.

There are a few counts of this clone. Sequencing ends 3 residues short of the CDR3 end; the germline J gene provides the rest. The rearrangement joins TRBV7-3 to TRBJ2-7; possibly TRBD2 for D (7 bases). Looked up from germline, CDR1 is SGHTA and CDR2 is FQGTGA. Trimming left V 5 bases short and J 2 bases short, with 22 bases between. CDR3 length: 17 residues. The CDR3: CASSRVGGAEKPYEQYF. Partial CDR3 DNA: TGTGCCAGCAGCCGGGTTGGGGGGGCAGAAAAACCCTACGAG.

This clone was recorded a few times. The read ends 3 residues shy of where the CDR3 ends; the end is completed using the germline J gene. The chain couples TRBV19 to TRBJ1-5; maybe TRBD1 (6 bases). Germline assignment: CDR1 LNHDA and CDR2 SQIVND (reference sequence). This CDR3 region has 16 residues. V gave up 7 bases and J gave up 4 bases, with 20 bases separating them. The part of the CDR3 DNA that was read is TGTGCCAGTATCGTGGGGCACACAACAGGGAATCAGCCC. It codes for CASIVGHTTGNQP. The CDR3 in its entirety is CASIVGHTTGNQPQHF.

About this clone itself: The read comes to an end 3 residues before the CDR3 does, leaving the germline J gene to fill in the end. The chain couples TRBV6-2 or TRBV6-3 to TRBJ1-2, with a tentative D call TRBD1 (5 bases). This CDR3 comprises 15 residues. V lost 5 bases and J 0 bases, leaving 13 bases between the germline ends. Germline lookup yields CDR1 MNHEY and CDR2 SVGEGT. The sequenced CDR3 bases are TGTGCCAGCAGTAAGACAGAAGAGCCTAACTATGGC. This sequence encodes CASSKTEEPNYG. The complete CDR3 sequence is CASSKTEEPNYGYTF.

This clone has just a few counts. With the read ending 3 residues before the CDR3 end, the germline J gene is used to fill in that end. The V and J genes are TRBV18 and TRBJ2-6, with 9 bases lining up with TRBD1. Trimming took 1 base from V and 2 from J; bases not matched to a gene: 6. The germline V gene encodes CDR1 KGHSH and CDR2 LQKENI. The CDR3 is 18 residues long. This CDR3 reads CASSPRGQGSTGANVLTF. The CDR3 bases that were read are TGTGCCAGCTCACCACGGGGACAGGGATCTACTGGGGCCAACGTC.